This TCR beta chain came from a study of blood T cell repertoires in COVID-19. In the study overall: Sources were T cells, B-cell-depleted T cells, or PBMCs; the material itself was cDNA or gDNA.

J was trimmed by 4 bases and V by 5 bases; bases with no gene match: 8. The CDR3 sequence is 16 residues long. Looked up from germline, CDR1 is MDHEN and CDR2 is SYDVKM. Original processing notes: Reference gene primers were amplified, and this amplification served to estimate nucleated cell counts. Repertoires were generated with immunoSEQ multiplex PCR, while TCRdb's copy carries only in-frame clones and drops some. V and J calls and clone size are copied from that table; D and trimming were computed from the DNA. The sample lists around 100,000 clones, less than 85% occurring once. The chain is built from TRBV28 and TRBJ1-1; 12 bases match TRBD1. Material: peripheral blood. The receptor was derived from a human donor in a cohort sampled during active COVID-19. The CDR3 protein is CASSPQGQGAVTEAFF. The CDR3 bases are TGTGCCAGCAGTCCCCAGGGACAGGGGGCGGTCACTGAAGCTTTCTTT.